A selection of T cell receptor beta chains follows, all from one sample in a study of cytomegalovirus exposure and HLA in healthy donors. Method: immunoSEQ multiplex PCR; TCRdb's copy keeps in-frame clones and lacks some. The sample has about 83,000 clones, approximately 80% seen once. Sequenced input: PBMCs. These receptor sequences come from a woman aged 25 to 39 in good health and CMV-seronegative. Both conserved end residues are part of each CDR3. D genes are given only for firm matches. Clone size, where shown, is once, few, many, or a class for clones that have expanded.

V gene	clone size	D gene	J gene	CDR3 DNA	CDR3 protein
TRBV11-3	once	-	TRBJ2-5	TGTGCCAGCAGCCATCAGGGTCAAGAGACCCAGTACTTC	CASSHQGQETQYF
TRBV5-4	-	-	TRBJ2-3	TGTGCCAGCAGCTTGGCCTCGAGGCTGAACACAGATACGCAGTATTTT	CASSLASRLNTDTQYF
TRBV28	-	-	TRBJ2-7	TGTGCCAGCAGCACCATATTGGGGGGATCAGGCTACGAGCAGTACTTC	CASSTILGGSGYEQYF
TRBV9	-	-	TRBJ2-7	TGTGCCAGCAGCGGCTCACGGGGACTGGTGCCCTACGAGCAGTACTTC	CASSGSRGLVPYEQYF
TRBV9	-	-	TRBJ1-3	TGTGCCAGCAGCGTAGCACAGGGTTCTGGAAACACCATATATTTT	CASSVAQGSGNTIYF
TRBV4-1	once	-	TRBJ2-6	TGCGCCAGCAGCCCCCTGGGGGCCAACGTCCTGACTTTC	CASSPLGANVLTF
TRBV28	once	TRBD1	TRBJ2-2	TGTGCCAGCAGCACGGACAGGGGAAACACCGGGGAGCTGTTTTTT	CASSTDRGNTGELFF
TRBV11-1	once	-	TRBJ2-1	TGTGCCAGCAGCTTAGTGGGCACCCCCTACAATGAGCAGTTCTTC	CASSLVGTPYNEQFF
TRBV21-1	-	-	TRBJ1-6	TGTGCCAGCAGCAAAGCGGTAGGGGTACCGGATTCACCCCTCCACTTT	CASSKAVGVPDSPLHF
TRBV5-4	few	-	TRBJ2-2	TGTGCCAGCAGCTCAGAAAATGTGGAGCTGTTTTTT	CASSSENVELFF
TRBV30	-	-	TRBJ1-1	TGTGCCTGGAGTCCAACAGATTCAGGGAAAACTGAAGCTTTCTTT	CAWSPTDSGKTEAFF
TRBV28	once	TRBD1	TRBJ2-5	TGTGCCAGCAGAGGGACAGGGGGACCCCAAGAGACCCAGTACTTC	CASRGTGGPQETQYF
TRBV28	-	TRBD2	TRBJ2-3	TGTGCCAGCAGTTTATGGGCTAGCGGGAGGCAAGATACGCAGTATTTT	CASSLWASGRQDTQYF
TRBV5-6	-	TRBD2	TRBJ2-5	TGTGCCAGCAGCCCGGGACTAGCGGGAGTTTGGCAAGAGACCCAGTACTTC	CASSPGLAGVWQETQYF
TRBV5-1	-	-	TRBJ1-2	TGCGCCAGCAGCTTGGACTTCTCTGGGGGGGGGACTTATGGCTACACCTTC	CASSLDFSGGGTYGYTF
TRBV6-5	few	TRBD1	TRBJ1-4	TGTGCCAGCAGTTACGCCTCGGGACAGGGTGGCGAAAAACTGTTTTTT	CASSYASGQGGEKLFF
TRBV14	-	-	TRBJ1-3	TGTGCCAGCAGCCAAATACCCCGGACCATATATTTT	CASSQIPRTIYF
TRBV28	-	-	TRBJ2-4	TGTGCCACCCTATGGGGCATACGATTATACTTC	CATLWGIRLYF
TRBV9	-	-	TRBJ2-3	TGTGCCAGCAGCGTTTCTAACACAGATACGCAGTATTTT	CASSVSNTDTQYF
TRBV19	-	TRBD1	TRBJ2-7	TGTGCCAGTAGTGCCAATGAAGGACAGGGGAGGTACGAGCAGTACTTC	CASSANEGQGRYEQYF
TRBV25-1	-	TRBD2	TRBJ2-1	TGTGCCAGCAGTGAGAGCTCGACTAGCGGGGAACGCTTCTTC	CASSESSTSGERFF
TRBV6-1	-	TRBD1	TRBJ1-5	TGTGCCAGCATCCCGAGGACAGGGGGCAATCAGCCCCAGCATTTT	CASIPRTGGNQPQHF
TRBV9	-	TRBD1	TRBJ2-7	TGTGCCAGCAGCCTTCAGGACAGGGCCTCCTACGAGCAGTACTTC	CASSLQDRASYEQYF
TRBV5-1	-	TRBD1	TRBJ1-5	TGCGCCAGCAGCACGGGGACAGGGGGGTATCAGCCCCAGCATTTT	CASSTGTGGYQPQHF
TRBV25-1	once	-	TRBJ1-1	TGTGCCAGCAGATATGCGACTGAAGCTTTCTTT	CASRYATEAFF
TRBV5-1	-	TRBD1	TRBJ1-1	TGCGCCAGCAGATCCCAGGGGGCGGAGACTGAAGCTTTCTTT	CASRSQGAETEAFF
TRBV5-1	-	-	TRBJ1-5	TGCGCCAGCAGCCCCTGGGGACTGGGCGATAGTCAGCCCCAGCATTTT	CASSPWGLGDSQPQHF